These 10 T cell receptor beta chains came from one sample sequenced in a study of blood T cells in healthy people across ages (dated by TCRdb to about 2015). The method behind the library was 5' RACE. TCRdb names Illumina HiSeq 2500 as the instrument used. A second about 7 to 12 cycle PCR used a sample-barcoded 5' primer and a J-beta primer mix. TCRdb handled the public reads itself, with Q25 trimming in fastp and clone calling in MiXCR, and kept productive beta chains. Rows matching on CDR3 protein sequence are summarized as one entry with the most common DNA and genes. For this sample the table gives 920,000 or so distinct CDR3 sequences, of which 35% to 55% were detected only once. Around 18% of the sample is in the top ten clones. The sequenced sample was blood. The source is an older woman in good health.

CDR3 loop: CSVLQGGSTEAFF. Here the CDR3 DNA reads TGCAGCGTCCTACAGGGGGGGAGCACTGAAGCTTTCTTT. The chain is built from TRBV29-1 and TRBJ1-1; 8 bases match TRBD1. V lost 6 bases to trimming and J lost 4 bases; unmatched junction nucleotides: 7. CDR1 and CDR2 (germline): SQVTM, ANQGSEA. This CDR3 has 13 amino acids.

The chain employs TRBV10-3 and TRBJ2-1, with D perhaps assigned TRBD1 or TRBD2 (5 bases each). Trimming cost V 5 bases and J 6 bases, with 14 bases left between them. This CDR3 has 14 amino acids. The germline gives CDR1 ENHRY, CDR2 SYGVKD. This chain's CDR3 is CAISTGTAGNEQFF. CDR3 bases: TGTGCCATCAGTACCGGGACGGCAGGCAATGAGCAGTTCTTC.

Only a few counts were recorded for this clonotype. J is TRBJ2-7 and V is TRBV20-1; TRBD2 is a possible D gene (6 bases). V shed 2 bases and J shed 7 bases, with 18 bases lying between them. Germline assignment: CDR1 DFQATT and CDR2 SNEGSKA (reference sequence). This CDR3 is 14 amino acids long. The CDR3 sequence is CSARLPGLQNEQYF. The CDR3 bases are TGCAGTGCTAGACTGCCGGGACTTCAAAATGAGCAGTACTTC.

The chain has TRBV12-3 or TRBV12-4 and TRBJ1-4; D unclear. V dropped 5 bases and J dropped 8 bases, with 12 bases sitting between them. The CDR3 covers 13 residues. The CDR3 loop reads CASSLGSKEKLFF. The DNA for the CDR3 is TGTGCCAGCAGTCTTGGGTCCAAGGAAAAACTGTTTTTT.

The V gene is TRBV7-9, the J gene TRBJ2-7; TRBD2 aligns across 9 bases. The V segment lost 5 bases and the J segment 2 bases; nucleotides outside the gene matches: 7. This CDR3 has 15 amino acids. The germline gives CDR1 SEHNR, CDR2 FQNEAQ (reference sequence). The CDR3 DNA follows: TGTGCCAGCAGCGAAGGACTAGCGCCGACCTACGAGCAGTACTTC. As protein: CASSEGLAPTYEQYF.

The CDR3 sequence: CSAREIGRGPSGANVLTF. The CDR3 DNA reads as TGCAGTGCTAGAGAAATAGGCAGGGGGCCGTCCGGGGCCAACGTCCTGACTTTC. This chain uses TRBV20-1 with TRBJ2-6; 8 bases are shared with TRBD1. This CDR3 contains 18 residues. Trimming took 0 bases from V and 4 from J; bases not matched to a gene: 11. Germline V lookup: CDR1 DFQATT, CDR2 SNEGSKA (reference sequence).

The sample holds a few counts of this clonotype. V and J are TRBV5-1 and TRBJ1-1; a weak D match, TRBD1 (5 bases). Between the trimmed V and J ends, which lost 1 base and 6 bases, there was a span of 10 bases. CDR1 SGHRS and CDR2 YFSETQ come from the germline V gene. The CDR3 extends over 13 amino acids. The chain's CDR3 is CASSLLRDAEAFF. The CDR3 DNA follows: TGCGCCAGCAGCTTGTTAAGGGACGCTGAAGCTTTCTTT.

In this sample, this clonotype turned up once. A junction boundary mismatches the germline segment, possibly from a read error. V and J are TRBV20-1 and TRBJ2-1, with 7 bases identical to TRBD2. Germline-derived CDR1 and CDR2 are DFQATT and SNEGSKA (reference sequence). This CDR3 is 13 amino acids long. CDR3 nucleotides: TGCAGAGCTACTGGCGGGAGCGTCAATGAGCAGTTCTTC. Residues: CRATGGSVNEQFF.

This clonotype appeared a few times. The chain is built from TRBV3-1 and TRBJ1-2; 7 bases align to TRBD1. V trimming: 0 bases; J trimming: 3 bases; junction bases outside the gene matches: 7. Germline CDR1 is LGHDT and CDR2 is YNNKEL (reference sequence). The CDR3 runs to 16 residues. The CDR3 DNA reads TGTGCCAGCAGCCAAGATTTAGGCAGGGGGGACTATGGCTACACCTTC. Residues: CASSQDLGRGDYGYTF.

The chain employs TRBV6-4 and TRBJ2-7; the D is unclear. CDR3 size: 13 residues. Trimming removed 2 bases from V and 6 bases from J, with 11 bases in between. From germline, CDR1 is MRHNA and CDR2 SNTAGT. CDR3 protein: CASSDGPTAEQYF. The CDR3 coding sequence is TGTGCCAGCAGTGACGGGCCTACAGCCGAGCAGTACTTC.